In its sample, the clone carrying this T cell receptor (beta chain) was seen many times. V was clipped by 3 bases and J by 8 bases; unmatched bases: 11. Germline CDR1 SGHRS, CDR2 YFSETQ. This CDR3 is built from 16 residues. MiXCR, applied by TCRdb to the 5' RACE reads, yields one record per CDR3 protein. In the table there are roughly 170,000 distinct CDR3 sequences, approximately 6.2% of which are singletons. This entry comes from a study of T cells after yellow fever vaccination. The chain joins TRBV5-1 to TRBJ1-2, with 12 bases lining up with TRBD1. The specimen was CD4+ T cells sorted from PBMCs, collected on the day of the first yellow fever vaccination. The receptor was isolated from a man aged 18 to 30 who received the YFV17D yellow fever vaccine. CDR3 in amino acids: CASSYRPGQGARGYTF. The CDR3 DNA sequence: TGCGCCAGCAGCTACCGCCCGGGACAGGGGGCGCGCGGCTACACCTTC.